This TCR beta chain came from a study of blood T cells in healthy people across ages. This clonotype was observed a handful of times. The use of a sample-barcoded 5' primer and a J-beta primer mix characterized a second PCR of 7 to 11 cycles. MiXCR, run by TCRdb on the 5' RACE reads, gives a single entry per CDR3 protein. The table has about 970,000 distinct CDR3 sequences, roughly half seen once; the top ten hold about 22%. The CDR3 sequence is 12 residues long. Germline V gene data show CDR1 as LGHDT and CDR2 as YNNKEL (reference sequence). After removal of 5 bases from V and 7 bases from J, the junction contained 2 bases not matched to a gene.

This clonotype was obtained from a woman in her fifties or sixties in good health. The V and J genes are TRBV3-1 and TRBJ2-1, with 7 bases aligning to TRBD2. Sequencing input: blood. The CDR3 DNA follows: TGTGCCAGCAGCGGACTAGTTAATGAGCAGTTCTTC. Protein: CASSGLVNEQFF.